The sequence of this T cell receptor beta chain was determined in a study of cytotoxic CD8 clonotypes in ibrutinib-treated CLL. Study details: The average sample held roughly 250,000 productive templates and tens of thousands of productive rearrangements.

Comment on this clone: Its antigen is currently unknown.

For TCR beta libraries, around 1.8 micrograms of genomic DNA were obtained from cryopreserved PBMCs. Study outcomes and limitations: Samples were collected at differing times from sustained-remission and progressing patients.

Assay used: immunoSEQ multiplex PCR; TCRdb lists only in-frame clones, some missing. The profile shows 60,000 to 75,000 clones, over 75% of them singletons. Trimming cost V 0 bases and J 2 bases, with 17 bases left between them. Germline CDR1 is LGHNA and CDR2 is YSLEER. The CDR3 length is 17 residues. This clonotype was sampled from a human donor with chronic lymphocytic leukemia. The chain uses TRBV4-3 and TRBJ2-7; no reliable D call. The input for sequencing was PBMCs, taken after 12 months of ibrutinib treatment. DNA of the CDR3: TGCGCCAGCAGCCAAGATGCGATAGGGCAGCAGACCTACGAGCAGTACTTC. Amino acid sequence: CASSQDAIGQQTYEQYF.